Listed below are T cell receptor beta chains from one sample, sequenced in a study of blood T cell repertoires in COVID-19. The protocol was immunoSEQ multiplex PCR, while the TCRdb copy is restricted to in-frame clones and leaves out a portion. The sample includes just over 150,000 clones, approximately 81% seen only once; the top ten take under 4%. Material: peripheral blood. The receptors stem from a human donor with acute or convalescent COVID-19. The donor label of this sample is uncertain. The CDR3 runs from the conserved cysteine through the conserved F or W. A D gene is named only where the DNA matches it firmly. Size is omitted from some rows. Given values are once, few, many or a class for expanded clones.

clone size: NA; V gene: TRBV9; J gene: TRBJ2-7; D gene: TRBD1; CDR3 DNA: TGTGCCAGCAGCGTAGGGACAGGCCGCTACGAGCAGTACTTC; CDR3 protein: CASSVGTGRYEQYF
clone size: NA; V gene: TRBV15; J gene: TRBJ2-7; D gene: TRBD1; CDR3 DNA: TGTGCCACCAGCGTACCGGGACAGGGCTCCTACGAGCAGTACTTC; CDR3 protein: CATSVPGQGSYEQYF
clone size: NA; V gene: TRBV29-1; J gene: TRBJ1-4; D gene: NA; CDR3 DNA: TGCAGCGTTTTGCGTTCGACAGGATTTGGTGAAAAACTGTTTTTT; CDR3 protein: CSVLRSTGFGEKLFF
clone size: once; V gene: TRBV7-8; J gene: TRBJ1-3; D gene: NA; CDR3 DNA: TGTGCCAGCAGCTTAGATATGGCCATCTCTGGAAACACCATATATTTT; CDR3 protein: CASSLDMAISGNTIYF
clone size: NA; V gene: TRBV5-4; J gene: TRBJ1-4; D gene: NA; CDR3 DNA: TGTGCCAGCAGCACGAACCCGGGAACTAATGAAAAACTGTTTTTT; CDR3 protein: CASSTNPGTNEKLFF
clone size: NA; V gene: TRBV11-3; J gene: TRBJ2-7; D gene: TRBD1; CDR3 DNA: TGTGCCAGCAGCTTTTCACTGACAGGGGCCCCTAACGAGCAGTACTTC; CDR3 protein: CASSFSLTGAPNEQYF
clone size: NA; V gene: TRBV2; J gene: TRBJ2-2; D gene: TRBD2; CDR3 DNA: TGTGCCAGCAGTGGAGGACTAGCGGGGGATCTTACAAACACCGGGGAGCTGTTTTTT; CDR3 protein: CASSGGLAGDLTNTGELFF
clone size: NA; V gene: TRBV9; J gene: TRBJ2-1; D gene: NA; CDR3 DNA: TGTGCCAGCAGCTTAGAGGGGGTCAATGAGCAGTTCTTC; CDR3 protein: CASSLEGVNEQFF
clone size: few; V gene: TRBV7-2; J gene: TRBJ2-2; D gene: NA; CDR3 DNA: TGTGCCAGCAGCTTAGGGACAGCCACCGGGGAGCTGTTTTTT; CDR3 protein: CASSLGTATGELFF
clone size: NA; V gene: TRBV30; J gene: TRBJ1-1; D gene: NA; CDR3 DNA: TGTGCCTGGAGTGTAAGCCCGAACACTGAAGCTTTCTTT; CDR3 protein: CAWSVSPNTEAFF
clone size: NA; V gene: TRBV30; J gene: TRBJ1-1; D gene: NA; CDR3 DNA: TGTGCCTGGAGTCGTTCGGGAGGGGCTCGAAACACTGAAGCTTTCTTT; CDR3 protein: CAWSRSGGARNTEAFF
clone size: NA; V gene: TRBV19; J gene: TRBJ1-5; D gene: NA; CDR3 DNA: TGTGCCAGTAGTATAGCCGGGAGCAATCAGCCCCAGCATTTT; CDR3 protein: CASSIAGSNQPQHF
clone size: NA; V gene: TRBV5-6; J gene: TRBJ1-5; D gene: TRBD1; CDR3 DNA: TGTGCCAGCAGCGCCTACGGGGCAGGGGGCATTCAGCCCCAGCATTTT; CDR3 protein: CASSAYGAGGIQPQHF
clone size: NA; V gene: TRBV19; J gene: TRBJ2-6; D gene: NA; CDR3 DNA: TGTGCCAGTAGTCAGGGGACTGGGGCCAACGTCCTGACTTTC; CDR3 protein: CASSQGTGANVLTF
clone size: NA; V gene: TRBV2; J gene: TRBJ1-1; D gene: TRBD1; CDR3 DNA: TGTGCCAGCAGAGCCGGGACAGCCAACCGGAGCGCTTTCTTT; CDR3 protein: CASRAGTANRSAFF
clone size: NA; V gene: TRBV2; J gene: TRBJ1-2; D gene: NA; CDR3 DNA: TGTGCCAGTCAAGGTTTACAGTCGAACTATGGCTACACCTTC; CDR3 protein: CASQGLQSNYGYTF
clone size: once; V gene: TRBV4-1; J gene: TRBJ1-5; D gene: TRBD1; CDR3 DNA: TGCGCCAGCAGCCTACAGGGGAATAGCAATCAGCCCCAGCATTTT; CDR3 protein: CASSLQGNSNQPQHF
clone size: NA; V gene: TRBV5-4; J gene: TRBJ2-1; D gene: TRBD2; CDR3 DNA: TGTGCCAGCAGCCGCGGGGGGCCCAATGAGCAGTTCTTC; CDR3 protein: CASSRGGPNEQFF
clone size: NA; V gene: TRBV18; J gene: TRBJ1-2; D gene: NA; CDR3 DNA: TGTGCCAGCTCCCAAACGGCGGTCATGGGCTACACCTTC; CDR3 protein: CASSQTAVMGYTF
clone size: NA; V gene: TRBV7-2; J gene: TRBJ1-1; D gene: NA; CDR3 DNA: TGTGCCAGCAGCTTATATGGGGGCGAGAACACTGAAGCTTTCTTT; CDR3 protein: CASSLYGGENTEAFF
clone size: once; V gene: TRBV20-1; J gene: TRBJ2-7; D gene: TRBD1; CDR3 DNA: TGCAGTGCTAGTCTGGGACAGGGAACAACTACCGAGCAGTACTTC; CDR3 protein: CSASLGQGTTTEQYF
clone size: NA; V gene: TRBV9; J gene: TRBJ2-6; D gene: TRBD1; CDR3 DNA: TGTGCCAGCAGCAAAGGGACAGGGGGGCCTGGGGCCAACGTCCTGACTTTC; CDR3 protein: CASSKGTGGPGANVLTF
clone size: once; V gene: TRBV19; J gene: TRBJ1-2; D gene: NA; CDR3 DNA: TGTGCCAGTACCCAACAGGGTTTTTATGGCTACACCTTC; CDR3 protein: CASTQQGFYGYTF
clone size: NA; V gene: TRBV29-1; J gene: TRBJ2-1; D gene: TRBD1; CDR3 DNA: TGCAGCGTAGGACAGGGGGGGGAAAAAAATGAGCAGTTCTTC; CDR3 protein: CSVGQGGEKNEQFF
clone size: NA; V gene: TRBV6-2/TRBV6-3; J gene: TRBJ2-3; D gene: NA; CDR3 DNA: TGTGCCAGCAGTCCCCGGTTGAGCTTCGCTAGCACAGATACGCAGTATTTT; CDR3 protein: CASSPRLSFASTDTQYF
clone size: once; V gene: TRBV6-6; J gene: TRBJ1-4; D gene: TRBD1; CDR3 DNA: TGTGCCAGCAGTTTGGGACAGGGGGCGGTCGGGAAACTGTTTTTT; CDR3 protein: CASSLGQGAVGKLFF
clone size: NA; V gene: TRBV28; J gene: TRBJ2-2; D gene: NA; CDR3 DNA: TGTGCCAGCAGTAAACGGGCCGGGGAGCTGTTTTTT; CDR3 protein: CASSKRAGELFF
clone size: NA; V gene: TRBV7-2; J gene: TRBJ1-3; D gene: NA; CDR3 DNA: TGTGCCAGCAGCTCGGCGGGCAGCATAAACACCATATATTTT; CDR3 protein: CASSSAGSINTIYF
clone size: NA; V gene: TRBV18; J gene: TRBJ1-1; D gene: NA; CDR3 DNA: TGTGCCAGCTCACCGTTACAGCAGAGCACTGAAGCTTTCTTT; CDR3 protein: CASSPLQQSTEAFF
clone size: once; V gene: TRBV7-6; J gene: TRBJ1-4; D gene: NA; CDR3 DNA: TGTGCCAGCAGCTTGTCGCAGGGAGGGCAACAAAAACTGTTTTTT; CDR3 protein: CASSLSQGGQQKLFF
clone size: few; V gene: TRBV5-1; J gene: TRBJ1-1; D gene: TRBD1; CDR3 DNA: TGCGCCAGCAGCAGGGACAGGGGGCAGACTGAAGCTTTCTTT; CDR3 protein: CASSRDRGQTEAFF
clone size: NA; V gene: TRBV27; J gene: TRBJ1-5; D gene: TRBD1; CDR3 DNA: TGTGCCAGCAGGGGACAGGGAAACAATCAGCCCCAGCATTTT; CDR3 protein: CASRGQGNNQPQHF
clone size: NA; V gene: TRBV2; J gene: TRBJ1-2; D gene: NA; CDR3 DNA: TGTGCCAGCAGTTTGCAGGGAGGGGACTATGGCTACACCTTC; CDR3 protein: CASSLQGGDYGYTF
clone size: NA; V gene: TRBV7-2; J gene: TRBJ1-2; D gene: TRBD1; CDR3 DNA: TGTGCCAGCAGCTTAGCTATGCCGTCGGACAGGGGGAAATCGAACTATGGCTACACCTTC; CDR3 protein: CASSLAMPSDRGKSNYGYTF
clone size: NA; V gene: TRBV3-1/TRBV3-2; J gene: TRBJ1-2; D gene: NA; CDR3 DNA: TGTGCCAGCAGCCGGACACGCTATGGCTACACCTTC; CDR3 protein: CASSRTRYGYTF
clone size: NA; V gene: TRBV7-2; J gene: TRBJ2-1; D gene: TRBD2; CDR3 DNA: TGTGCCAGCAGCTTAATGGGGAGCGGGGGGGCAAATAGTGAGCAGTTCTTC; CDR3 protein: CASSLMGSGGANSEQFF
clone size: few; V gene: TRBV9; J gene: TRBJ1-2; D gene: NA; CDR3 DNA: TGTGCCAGCAGCGTAAAGGAGAACTATGGCTACACCTTC; CDR3 protein: CASSVKENYGYTF
clone size: NA; V gene: TRBV6-1; J gene: TRBJ2-6; D gene: NA; CDR3 DNA: TGTGCCAGCAGTGCCGGACAGCCCTCTGGGGCCAACGTCCTGACTTTC; CDR3 protein: CASSAGQPSGANVLTF
clone size: NA; V gene: TRBV3-1/TRBV3-2; J gene: TRBJ1-3; D gene: NA; CDR3 DNA: TGTGCCAGCAGCCAAGTTGGGCCTAACTCTGGAAACACCATATATTTT; CDR3 protein: CASSQVGPNSGNTIYF
clone size: once; V gene: TRBV5-1; J gene: TRBJ2-3; D gene: TRBD1; CDR3 DNA: TGCGCCAGCAACGAGGACAGGGGGACAGATACGCAGTATTTT; CDR3 protein: CASNEDRGTDTQYF
clone size: once; V gene: TRBV5-8; J gene: TRBJ2-1; D gene: NA; CDR3 DNA: TGTGCCAGCACCAGATGGGGGGAAACACACAATGAGCAGTTCTTC; CDR3 protein: CASTRWGETHNEQFF
clone size: once; V gene: TRBV7-8; J gene: TRBJ1-2; D gene: NA; CDR3 DNA: TGTGCCAGCAGCTTTGGGCAGCAGGCGGCAGGGGAGGGCTACACCTTC; CDR3 protein: CASSFGQQAAGEGYTF
clone size: once; V gene: TRBV5-1; J gene: TRBJ1-2; D gene: TRBD1; CDR3 DNA: TGCGCCAGCAGCCCGGGGACAGGGGTGAGAGGCTACACCTTC; CDR3 protein: CASSPGTGVRGYTF
clone size: NA; V gene: TRBV24-1; J gene: TRBJ2-3; D gene: NA; CDR3 DNA: TGTGCCACCAGTGGGCCCAACACAGATACGCAGTATTTT; CDR3 protein: CATSGPNTDTQYF
clone size: NA; V gene: TRBV11-2; J gene: TRBJ2-2; D gene: NA; CDR3 DNA: TGTGCCAGCAGCTTCGGGACTTCGGCGAACACCGGGGAGCTGTTTTTT; CDR3 protein: CASSFGTSANTGELFF
clone size: NA; V gene: TRBV7-8; J gene: TRBJ2-3; D gene: TRBD2; CDR3 DNA: TGTGCCAGCAGCTTAGCGCGGGGGGGGTATTACACAGATACGCAGTATTTT; CDR3 protein: CASSLARGGYYTDTQYF
clone size: few; V gene: TRBV6-5; J gene: TRBJ1-5; D gene: NA; CDR3 DNA: TGTGCCAGCAAAGAGTATCTGGGCAATCAGCCCCAGCATTTT; CDR3 protein: CASKEYLGNQPQHF
clone size: NA; V gene: TRBV6-2/TRBV6-3; J gene: TRBJ1-1; D gene: NA; CDR3 DNA: TGTGCCAGCAGTTACTTTCAAGGGGGAACTGAAGCTTTCTTT; CDR3 protein: CASSYFQGGTEAFF
clone size: few; V gene: TRBV7-2; J gene: TRBJ1-4; D gene: TRBD1; CDR3 DNA: TGTGCCAGCAGCTTCGGACAGGGGGCTAGAAAACTGTTTTTT; CDR3 protein: CASSFGQGARKLFF
clone size: NA; V gene: TRBV7-2; J gene: TRBJ2-7; D gene: NA; CDR3 DNA: TGTGCCAGCAGCGATCTAATCTACGAGCAGTACTTC; CDR3 protein: CASSDLIYEQYF
clone size: NA; V gene: TRBV27; J gene: TRBJ1-5; D gene: TRBD1; CDR3 DNA: TGTGCCAGCAGTTCCAGGGGGGTCAATCAGCCCCAGCATTTT; CDR3 protein: CASSSRGVNQPQHF
clone size: NA; V gene: TRBV3-1/TRBV3-2; J gene: TRBJ2-1; D gene: TRBD1; CDR3 DNA: TGTGCCAGCAGCCAACCCGGGACAGGGACCTCCTACAATGAGCAGTTCTTC; CDR3 protein: CASSQPGTGTSYNEQFF
clone size: once; V gene: TRBV2; J gene: TRBJ1-1; D gene: TRBD1; CDR3 DNA: TGTGCCAGCAGTGAATTAGTTGGGGCAGGGGGGAACACTGAAGCTTTCTTT; CDR3 protein: CASSELVGAGGNTEAFF
clone size: NA; V gene: TRBV5-1; J gene: TRBJ2-3; D gene: NA; CDR3 DNA: TGCGCCAGCAGCTTGGACAGCAGCACAGATACGCAGTATTTT; CDR3 protein: CASSLDSSTDTQYF
clone size: once; V gene: TRBV6-1; J gene: TRBJ1-2; D gene: NA; CDR3 DNA: TGTGCCAGCAGTGAAGCTGGAGGGCGGGCTGGCTACACCTTC; CDR3 protein: CASSEAGGRAGYTF